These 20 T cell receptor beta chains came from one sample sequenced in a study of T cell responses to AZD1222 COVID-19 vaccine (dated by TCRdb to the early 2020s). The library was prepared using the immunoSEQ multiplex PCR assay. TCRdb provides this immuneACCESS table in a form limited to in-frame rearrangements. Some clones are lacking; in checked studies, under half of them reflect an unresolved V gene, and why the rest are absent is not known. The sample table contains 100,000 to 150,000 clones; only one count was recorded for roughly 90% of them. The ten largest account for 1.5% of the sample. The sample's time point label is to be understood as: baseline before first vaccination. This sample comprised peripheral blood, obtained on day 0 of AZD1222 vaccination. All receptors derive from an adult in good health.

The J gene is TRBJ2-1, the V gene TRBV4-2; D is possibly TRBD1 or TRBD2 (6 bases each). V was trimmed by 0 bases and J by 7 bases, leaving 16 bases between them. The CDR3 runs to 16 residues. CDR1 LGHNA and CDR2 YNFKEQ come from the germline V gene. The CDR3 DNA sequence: TGTGCCAGCAGCCAAGAATCTATGGGGGGCCGAAATGAGCAGTTCTTC. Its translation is CASSQESMGGRNEQFF.

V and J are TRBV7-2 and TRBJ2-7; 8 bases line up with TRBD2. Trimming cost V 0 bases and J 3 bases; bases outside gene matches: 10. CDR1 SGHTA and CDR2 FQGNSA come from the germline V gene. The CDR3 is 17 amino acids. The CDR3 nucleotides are TGTGCCAGCAGCTTAGCGGGTACGGGGGGGATACACTACGAGCAGTACTTC. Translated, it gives CASSLAGTGGIHYEQYF.

The CDR3 reads CASSTPPTTDTQYF. CDR3 sequence (DNA): TGTGCCAGCAGTACTCCCCCTACCACAGATACGCAGTATTTT. The chain couples TRBV28 to TRBJ2-3; D call uncertain. The CDR3 contains 14 residues. Germline lookup yields CDR1 MDHEN and CDR2 SYDVKM. Trimming stripped 5 bases from V and 2 bases from J, with 11 bases between.

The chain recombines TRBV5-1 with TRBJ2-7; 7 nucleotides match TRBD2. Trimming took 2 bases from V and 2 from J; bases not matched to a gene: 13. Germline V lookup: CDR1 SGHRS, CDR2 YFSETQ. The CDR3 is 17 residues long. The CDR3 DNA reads TGCGCCAGCAGCTTAGGAGTAGCGGGTCGGGTTGCCTACGAGCAGTACTTC. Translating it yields CASSLGVAGRVAYEQYF.

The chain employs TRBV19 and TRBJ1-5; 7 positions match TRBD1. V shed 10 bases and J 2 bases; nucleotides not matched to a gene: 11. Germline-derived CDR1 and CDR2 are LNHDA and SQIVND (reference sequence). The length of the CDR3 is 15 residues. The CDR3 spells CAIAQTGSGNQPQHF. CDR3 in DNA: TGTGCCATAGCCCAGACAGGGTCTGGCAATCAGCCCCAGCATTTT.

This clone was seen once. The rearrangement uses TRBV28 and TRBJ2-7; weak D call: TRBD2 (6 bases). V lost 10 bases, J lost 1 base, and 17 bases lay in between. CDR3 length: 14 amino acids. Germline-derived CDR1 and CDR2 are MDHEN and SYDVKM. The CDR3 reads CATDRGTPSYEQYF. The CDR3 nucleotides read TGTGCCACCGACCGGGGGACTCCTTCCTACGAGCAGTACTTC.

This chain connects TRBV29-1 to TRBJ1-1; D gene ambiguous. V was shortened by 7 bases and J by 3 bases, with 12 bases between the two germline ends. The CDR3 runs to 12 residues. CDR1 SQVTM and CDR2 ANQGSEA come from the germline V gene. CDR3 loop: CSALQQDTEAFF. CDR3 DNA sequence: TGCAGCGCCCTTCAGCAGGACACTGAAGCTTTCTTT.

CDR3 nucleotides: TGTGCCAGCAGTCCTCGGACAGACTATGGCTACACCTTC. Translation gives CASSPRTDYGYTF. J is TRBJ1-2 and V is TRBV6-5; perhaps TRBD1 as D (6 bases). Between the trimmed V and J ends, which lost 5 bases and 3 bases, there was a span of 10 bases. Per the germline V gene, CDR1 is MNHEY and CDR2 is SVGAGI. This CDR3 region has 13 residues.

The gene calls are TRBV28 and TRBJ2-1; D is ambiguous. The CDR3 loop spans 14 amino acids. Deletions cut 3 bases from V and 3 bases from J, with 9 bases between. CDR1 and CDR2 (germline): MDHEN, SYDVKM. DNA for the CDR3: TGTGCCAGCAGTTTCCCGGCCAGCTACAATGAGCAGTTCTTC. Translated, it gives CASSFPASYNEQFF.

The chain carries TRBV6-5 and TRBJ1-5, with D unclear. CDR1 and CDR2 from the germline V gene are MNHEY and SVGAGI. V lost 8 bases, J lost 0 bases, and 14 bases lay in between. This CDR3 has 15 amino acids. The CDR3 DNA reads TGTGCCAGCCGGCGGGAGGCTTATAGCAATCAGCCCCAGCATTTT. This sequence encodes CASRREAYSNQPQHF.

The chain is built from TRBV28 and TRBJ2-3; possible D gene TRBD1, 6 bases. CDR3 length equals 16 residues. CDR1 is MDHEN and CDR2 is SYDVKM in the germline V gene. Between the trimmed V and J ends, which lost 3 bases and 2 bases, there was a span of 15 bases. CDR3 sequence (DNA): TGTGCCAGCAGTTTGGTCCTGTCAGGGGACACAGATACGCAGTATTTT. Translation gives CASSLVLSGDTDTQYF. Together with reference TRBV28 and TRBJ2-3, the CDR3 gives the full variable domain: DVKVTQSSRYLVKRTGEKVFLECVQDMDHENMFWYRQDPGLGLRLIYFSYDVKMKEKGDIPEGYSVSREKKERFSLILESASTNQTSMYLCASSLVLSGDTDTQYFGPGTRLTVL.

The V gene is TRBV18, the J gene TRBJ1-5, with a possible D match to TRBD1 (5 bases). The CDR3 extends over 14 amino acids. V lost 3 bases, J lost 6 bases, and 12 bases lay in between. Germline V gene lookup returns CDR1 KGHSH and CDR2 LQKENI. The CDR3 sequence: CASSPGGSGQPQHF. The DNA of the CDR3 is TGTGCCAGCTCACCGGGGGGGAGCGGTCAGCCCCAGCATTTT.

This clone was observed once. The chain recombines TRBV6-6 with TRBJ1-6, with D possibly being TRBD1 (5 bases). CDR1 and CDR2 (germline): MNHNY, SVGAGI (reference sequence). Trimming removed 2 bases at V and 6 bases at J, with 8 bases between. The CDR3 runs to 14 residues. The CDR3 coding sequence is TGTGCCAGCAGTTACCAGGGAGGTAATTCACCCCTCCACTTT. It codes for CASSYQGGNSPLHF.

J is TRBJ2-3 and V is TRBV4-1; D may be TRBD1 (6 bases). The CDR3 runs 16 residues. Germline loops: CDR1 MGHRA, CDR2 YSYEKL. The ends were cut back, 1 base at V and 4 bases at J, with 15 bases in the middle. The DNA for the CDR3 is TGCGCCAGCAGCCAAGGGGACACCTTCCGCCCAGATACGCAGTATTTT. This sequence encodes CASSQGDTFRPDTQYF.

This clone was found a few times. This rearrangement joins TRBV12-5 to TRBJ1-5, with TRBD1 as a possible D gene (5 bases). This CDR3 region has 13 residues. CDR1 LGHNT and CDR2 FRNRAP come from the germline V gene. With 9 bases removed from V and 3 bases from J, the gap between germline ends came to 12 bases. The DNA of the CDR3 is TGTGCTAGACAGCCAGGGCTCAATCAGCCCCAGCATTTT. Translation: CARQPGLNQPQHF.

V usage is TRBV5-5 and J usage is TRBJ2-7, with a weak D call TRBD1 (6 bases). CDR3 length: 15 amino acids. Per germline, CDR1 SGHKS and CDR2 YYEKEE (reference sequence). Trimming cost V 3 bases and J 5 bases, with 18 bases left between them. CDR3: CASSSTGWGRDEQYF. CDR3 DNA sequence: TGTGCCAGCAGCTCTACGGGGTGGGGGCGCGACGAGCAGTACTTC.

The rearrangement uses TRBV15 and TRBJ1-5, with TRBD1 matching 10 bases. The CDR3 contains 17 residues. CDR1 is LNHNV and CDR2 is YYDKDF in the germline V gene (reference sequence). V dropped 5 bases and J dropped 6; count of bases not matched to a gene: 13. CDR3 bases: TGTGCCACCAGCTGGACAGGGGGACTAGTAGGGCCTCAGCCCCAGCATTTT. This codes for CATSWTGGLVGPQPQHF.

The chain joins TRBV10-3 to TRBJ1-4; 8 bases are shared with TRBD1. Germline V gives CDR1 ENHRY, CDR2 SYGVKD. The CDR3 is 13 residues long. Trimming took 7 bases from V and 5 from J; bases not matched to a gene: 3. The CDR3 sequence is CAIKGQENEKLFF. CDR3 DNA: TGTGCCATCAAGGGACAGGAAAATGAAAAACTGTTTTTT.

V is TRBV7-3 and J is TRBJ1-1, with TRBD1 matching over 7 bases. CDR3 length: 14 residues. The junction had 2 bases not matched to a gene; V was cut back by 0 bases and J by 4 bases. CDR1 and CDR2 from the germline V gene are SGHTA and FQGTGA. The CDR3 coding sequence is TGTGCCAGCAGCTTAACGACAGGGAGCACTGAAGCTTTCTTT. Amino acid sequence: CASSLTTGSTEAFF. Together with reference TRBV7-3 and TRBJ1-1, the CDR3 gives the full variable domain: GAGVSQTPSNKVTEKGKYVELRCDPISGHTALYWYRQSLGQGPEFLIYFQGTGAADDSGLPNDRFFAVRPEGSVSTLKIQRTERGDSAVYLCASSLTTGSTEAFFGQGTRLTVV.

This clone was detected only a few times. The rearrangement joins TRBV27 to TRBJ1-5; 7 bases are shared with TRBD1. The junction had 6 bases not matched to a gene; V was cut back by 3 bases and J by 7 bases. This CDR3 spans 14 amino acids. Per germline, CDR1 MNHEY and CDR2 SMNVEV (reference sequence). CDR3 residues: CASSFEGAGQPQHF. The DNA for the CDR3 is TGTGCCAGCAGTTTTGAGGGGGCCGGGCAGCCCCAGCATTTT.